The rows below give T cell receptor beta chains drawn from one sample of a study of Ad26.COV2.S vaccination and SARS-CoV-2 variants. The repertoire was sequenced with immunoSEQ multiplex PCR; TCRdb's copy has only in-frame clones and lacks some. This table has 300,000 to 350,000 clones, 75% to 90% appearing once. The source material was peripheral blood, sampled in a trial of Ad26.COV2.S vaccine versus placebo. The receptors were gathered from a person aged 18-65 years who received the Ad26.COV2.S COVID-19 vaccine or a placebo. Each CDR3 is given with its conserved first and last residue. A D gene is named only where the DNA matches it firmly. Only part of the rows carry a size: once, few, many, or a class if the clone is expanded.

V	D	J	size	CDR3	DNA
TRBV14	TRBD1	TRBJ2-7	-	CASSQRTGQYEQYF	TGTGCCAGCAGCCAAAGGACAGGTCAATACGAGCAGTACTTC
TRBV7-3	-	TRBJ1-1	once	CASSLEGRGTEAFF	TGTGCCAGCAGCTTAGAGGGGAGGGGAACTGAAGCTTTCTTT
TRBV6-2/TRBV6-3	-	TRBJ2-2	-	CASSPGANTGELFF	TGTGCCAGCAGTCCCGGGGCGAACACCGGGGAGCTGTTTTTT
TRBV4-2	-	TRBJ2-5	-	CASSQSDSNQYF	TGTGCCAGCAGCCAATCCGACAGTAACCAGTACTTC
TRBV7-9	-	TRBJ1-4	-	CASSFRWRTNEKLFF	TGTGCCAGCAGCTTTCGATGGAGAACTAATGAAAAACTGTTTTTT
TRBV5-1	TRBD1	TRBJ2-5	few	CASSVRGQGYQETQYF	TGCGCCAGCAGCGTGAGGGGACAGGGGTACCAAGAGACCCAGTACTTC
TRBV20-1	-	TRBJ2-1	-	CSARVEGEQFF	TGCAGTGCTAGAGTGGAGGGTGAGCAGTTCTTC
TRBV6-4	-	TRBJ2-1	-	CASSDSLSYNEQFF	TGTGCCAGCAGTGACTCGCTATCCTACAATGAGCAGTTCTTC
TRBV21-1	-	TRBJ2-3	-	CASSKIGCTDTQYF	TGTGCCAGCAGCAAAATAGGGTGCACAGATACGCAGTATTTT
TRBV6-2/TRBV6-3	-	TRBJ2-1	-	CASSSNEQFF	TGTGCCAGCAGTTCCAATGAGCAGTTCTTC
TRBV6-1	-	TRBJ2-7	-	CASSEIKSGQTYEQYF	TGTGCCAGCAGTGAAATCAAGTCAGGTCAAACCTACGAGCAGTACTTC
TRBV7-9	-	TRBJ2-7	-	CASSPTGSSYEQYF	TGTGCCAGCAGCCCGACTGGGTCCTCCTACGAGCAGTACTTC
TRBV5-4	TRBD1	TRBJ1-2	-	CASSLEGQRYGYTF	TGTGCCAGCAGCTTGGAGGGACAGCGCTATGGCTACACCTTC
TRBV28	TRBD2	TRBJ2-1	-	CASTNLGQLAGYNEQFF	TGTGCCAGCACTAACCTAGGCCAACTAGCGGGGTACAATGAGCAGTTCTTC
TRBV19	-	TRBJ1-1	-	CASSAHSQNTEAFF	TGTGCCAGTAGTGCGCACAGCCAGAACACTGAAGCTTTCTTT
TRBV14	-	TRBJ1-1	-	CASSPAGTLNTEAFF	TGTGCCAGCAGCCCTGCCGGGACATTGAACACTGAAGCTTTCTTT
TRBV11-2	TRBD2	TRBJ2-1	-	CASGRSGRGNEQFF	TGTGCCTCTGGGCGAAGCGGGAGAGGGAATGAGCAGTTCTTC
TRBV29-1	TRBD1	TRBJ2-1	-	CSVERRDRDYNEQFF	TGCAGCGTTGAACGCCGGGACAGGGACTACAATGAGCAGTTCTTC
TRBV29-1	-	TRBJ1-1	few	CSVDNHLNTEAFF	TGCAGCGTCGACAACCACTTGAACACTGAAGCTTTCTTT
TRBV28	-	TRBJ2-5	-	CASSSYQETQYF	TGTGCCAGCAGTTCGTACCAAGAGACCCAGTACTTC
TRBV6-6	-	TRBJ1-1	-	CVTSNTEAFF	TGTGTGACATCGAACACTGAAGCTTTCTTT
TRBV2	-	TRBJ1-2	-	CASRTGTAVGYTF	TGTGCCAGCCGTACCGGGACGGCCGTAGGCTACACCTTC
TRBV24-1	-	TRBJ1-1	-	CATSEGMNTEAFF	TGTGCCACCAGTGAAGGCATGAACACTGAAGCTTTCTTT
TRBV7-2	TRBD1	TRBJ1-2	-	CASSLTWTGYYGYTF	TGTGCCAGCAGCTTAACCTGGACAGGGTATTATGGCTACACCTTC
TRBV27	-	TRBJ1-6	-	CASSHGGGNSPLHF	TGTGCCAGCAGCCACGGGGGGGGCAATTCACCCCTCCACTTT
TRBV5-4	TRBD1	TRBJ2-3	-	CASSFGTGTDTQYF	TGTGCCAGCAGCTTTGGGACAGGGACAGATACGCAGTATTTT
TRBV28	-	TRBJ1-4	-	CASLGALNEKLFF	TGTGCCAGCTTGGGAGCATTAAATGAAAAACTGTTTTTT
TRBV12-3/TRBV12-4	-	TRBJ2-5	-	CASSFGSEETQYF	TGTGCCAGCAGTTTTGGAAGCGAGGAGACCCAGTACTTC
TRBV6-2/TRBV6-3	TRBD1	TRBJ2-7	-	CASSYLGQGGFRYF	TGTGCCAGCAGTTACTTGGGACAGGGAGGTTTTCGGTACTTC
TRBV5-4	-	TRBJ1-1	-	CASSRGDTEAFF	TGTGCCAGCAGTAGGGGGGACACTGAAGCTTTCTTT
TRBV4-1	TRBD1	TRBJ1-5	-	CASSQDRGFQPQHF	TGCGCCAGCAGCCAAGACAGGGGGTTTCAGCCCCAGCATTTT
TRBV4-3	TRBD2	TRBJ2-3	-	CASSQDLRGYTDTQYF	TGCGCCAGCAGCCAAGATCTGCGGGGGTACACAGATACGCAGTATTTT